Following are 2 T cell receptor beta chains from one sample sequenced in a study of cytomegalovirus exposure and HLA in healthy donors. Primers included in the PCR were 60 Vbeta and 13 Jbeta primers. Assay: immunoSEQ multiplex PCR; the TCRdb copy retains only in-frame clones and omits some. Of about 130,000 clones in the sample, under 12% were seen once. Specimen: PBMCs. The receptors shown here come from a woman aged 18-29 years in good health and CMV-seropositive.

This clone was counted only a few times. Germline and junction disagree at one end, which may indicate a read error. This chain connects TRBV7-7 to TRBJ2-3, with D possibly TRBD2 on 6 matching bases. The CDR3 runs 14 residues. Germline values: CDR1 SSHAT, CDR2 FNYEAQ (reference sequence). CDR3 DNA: TGTGCTAGCAGCATAGGGTCGGGGGCAGATACGCAGTATTTT. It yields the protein CASSIGSGADTQYF.

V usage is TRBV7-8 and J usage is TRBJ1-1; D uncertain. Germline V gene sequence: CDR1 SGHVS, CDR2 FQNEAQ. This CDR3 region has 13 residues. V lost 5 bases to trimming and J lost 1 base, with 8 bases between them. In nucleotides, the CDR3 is TGTGCCAGCAGCCCTAATCCGAACACTGAAGCTTTCTTT. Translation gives CASSPNPNTEAFF.